The 19 T cell receptor beta chains presented below share a single source sample, sequenced in a study of control samples from healthy donors and cancer patients. Method: immunoSEQ multiplex PCR; TCRdb's copy keeps in-frame clones and lacks some. This repertoire shows about 140,000 clones, around 88% found once; its top ten account for about 1.8%. The material sequenced was blood. The receptor set was obtained from a man younger than 30 in good health.

A single count supports this clone. The gene calls are TRBV6-5 and TRBJ2-7; 12 positions match TRBD2. Unmatched junction bases numbered 2, after V lost 5 bases and J lost 0 bases. From germline, CDR1 is MNHEY and CDR2 SVGAGI. This CDR3 is 15 amino acids long. The chain's CDR3 is CASSLTSGSSYEQYF. The DNA for the CDR3 is TGTGCCAGCAGTCTGACTAGCGGGAGCTCCTACGAGCAGTACTTC.

This chain joins TRBV5-1 and TRBJ2-3, with D hard to call. Per germline, CDR1 SGHRS and CDR2 YFSETQ. CDR3 size: 16 residues. V lost 3 bases and J lost 2, with 16 bases in between. In DNA, the CDR3 is TGCGCCAGCAGCTGGGCCTTACTGGCCAACACAGATACGCAGTATTTT. Translation: CASSWALLANTDTQYF.

The chain uses TRBV7-3 and TRBJ2-5; no clear D. The V gene lost 4 bases and the J gene lost 3 bases, with 15 bases spanning the gap. Germline lookup yields CDR1 SGHTA and CDR2 FQGTGA. There are 15 residues in the CDR3. CDR3 loop: CASSSLARREETQYF. CDR3 coding DNA: TGTGCCAGCAGCTCCCTGGCGCGGAGAGAAGAGACCCAGTACTTC.

The V and J genes are TRBV9 and TRBJ2-1, with 14 positions matching TRBD2. The length of the CDR3 is 20 residues. V was pared by 3 bases and J by 2 bases, with 13 bases of the junction left unmatched. Germline V gene lookup returns CDR1 SGDLS and CDR2 YYNGEE. For the CDR3, the DNA is TGTGCCAGCAGCGCCCGGACCGGGACTAGCGGGGGCCCTACCTACAATGAGCAGTTCTTC. Encoded protein: CASSARTGTSGGPTYNEQFF.

The genes are TRBV19 and TRBJ2-7; 9 bases are shared with TRBD2. This CDR3 has 16 residues. The germline gives CDR1 LNHDA, CDR2 SQIVND (reference sequence). Unmatched junction bases numbered 14, after V lost 6 bases and J lost 5 bases. The DNA for the CDR3 is TGTGCCAGTAGCCAGGGCAAGGTAGCGGGGGACGACGAGCAGTACTTC. It encodes CASSQGKVAGDDEQYF.

The chain links TRBV19 to TRBJ1-4; D is uncertain. The CDR3 is 16 amino acids. Between the trimmed V and J ends, which lost 5 bases and 7 bases, there was a span of 20 bases. CDR1 and CDR2 from the germline V gene are LNHDA and SQIVND (reference sequence). The DNA of the CDR3 is TGTGCCAGTAGTTCAAGTGGGCTTGAGGCCGGTGAAAAACTGTTTTTT. Residues: CASSSSGLEAGEKLFF.

V gene TRBV6-2 or TRBV6-3 combines with J gene TRBJ2-7; D is unresolved. Germline assignment: CDR1 MNHEY and CDR2 SVGEGT. V gave up 2 bases and J gave up 3 bases, with 11 bases separating them. This CDR3 has 14 residues. The CDR3 loop reads CASSYQDWGYEQYF. The CDR3 nucleotides are TGTGCCAGCAGTTACCAAGACTGGGGCTACGAGCAGTACTTC.

The CDR3 nucleotides read TGTGCCAGCAGCGTAACTAGTGGCACCGGGGAGCTGTTTTTT. This translates into CASSVTSGTGELFF. The chain carries TRBV9 and TRBJ2-2, with D tentatively TRBD2 (5 bases). Germline V gene sequence: CDR1 SGDLS, CDR2 YYNGEE. CDR3 length equals 14 residues. Trimming took off 1 base at V and 4 bases at J, with 8 bases between the two ends.

On this clone itself: Other DNA sequences of this sample code for an identical CDR3. CDR3 loop: CASSLGGSGANVLTF. The CDR3 DNA reads TGTGCCAGCAGCTTAGGGGGCTCTGGGGCCAACGTCCTGACTTTC. The gene calls are TRBV7-2 and TRBJ2-6, with D uncertain. Between the trimmed V and J ends, which lost 1 base and 0 bases, there was a span of 4 bases. The CDR3 runs 15 residues. Germline loops: CDR1 SGHTA, CDR2 FQGNSA.

This chain uses TRBV19 with TRBJ1-2, with 8 bases lining up with TRBD1. Trimming at V came to 1 base and at J to 4 bases, leaving 2 bases not matched to a gene. CDR1 and CDR2 (germline): LNHDA, SQIVND (reference sequence). The CDR3 spans 14 residues. This CDR3 reads CASSIAGQAYGYTF. In DNA form, the CDR3 reads TGTGCCAGTAGTATAGCGGGACAGGCCTATGGCTACACCTTC.

V is TRBV5-5 and J is TRBJ1-1; D not certain. The CDR3 spans 15 residues. Trimming took 0 bases from V and 0 from J, leaving 9 bases between them. Germline loops: CDR1 SGHKS, CDR2 YYEKEE (reference sequence). DNA for the CDR3: TGTGCCAGCAGCTTGGGCGTGGGGATGAACACTGAAGCTTTCTTT. Translating gives CASSLGVGMNTEAFF.

This clone was seen more than once but under ten times. J is TRBJ2-1 and V is TRBV4-3, with 11 bases aligning to TRBD2. V lost 2 bases to trimming and J lost 1 base; unmatched junction nucleotides: 1. CDR3 size: 16 residues. Germline CDR1 and CDR2: LGHNA and YSLEER. The CDR3 coding sequence is TGCGCCAGCAGCCAACGACTAGCGGGGTCCTACAATGAGCAGTTCTTC. This translates into CASSQRLAGSYNEQFF.

The CDR3 region is CASSYSTYYEQYF. The CDR3, as DNA: TGTGCCAGCAGTTACTCGACTTATTACGAGCAGTACTTC. The chain joins TRBV6-5 to TRBJ2-7; D not certain. CDR3 size: 13 residues. The V end was cut by 0 bases, the J end by 4 bases, with 7 bases between. Germline CDR1 and CDR2: MNHEY and SVGAGI.

A remark on this clone: Other DNA sequences of this sample code for an identical CDR3. The chain employs TRBV19 and TRBJ1-5; unclear D gene. The CDR3 runs 12 residues. Germline assignment: CDR1 LNHDA and CDR2 SQIVND (reference sequence). V was pared by 1 base and J by 5 bases, with 3 bases between. The chain's CDR3 is CASSIGHQPQHF. In DNA form, the CDR3 reads TGTGCCAGTAGTATAGGACATCAGCCCCAGCATTTT.

V gene TRBV28 combines with J gene TRBJ1-2, with D perhaps matching TRBD1 (6 bases). Trimming left V 6 bases short and J 5 bases short, with 22 bases between. This CDR3 is 16 amino acids long. CDR1 is MDHEN and CDR2 is SYDVKM in the germline V gene. The CDR3 loop is CASRTPGTSGGYGYTF. The CDR3 DNA reads as TGTGCCAGCAGAACCCCCGGGACATCCGGAGGGTATGGCTACACCTTC.

The genes are TRBV11-2 and TRBJ2-7; 10 positions match TRBD1. The CDR3 contains 15 residues. The V and J ends lost 1 base and 2 bases, in that order; junction bases with no gene match: 2. Looked up from germline, CDR1 is SGHAT and CDR2 is FQNNGV. The CDR3 here is CASSLGGTGAYEQYF. The DNA of the CDR3 is TGTGCCAGCAGCTTAGGAGGGACAGGGGCCTACGAGCAGTACTTC.

The chain employs TRBV27 and TRBJ2-2; tentatively, D is TRBD2 (5 bases). Germline CDR1 is MNHEY and CDR2 is SMNVEV (reference sequence). The CDR3 runs to 14 residues. Trimming took off 6 bases at V and 8 bases at J, with 16 bases between the two ends. CDR3 sequence: CASRSNTRTGELFF. CDR3 bases: TGTGCCAGCAGATCCAATACTAGAACTGGGGAGCTGTTTTTT.

This chain uses TRBV4-1 with TRBJ1-1; D is unresolved. CDR1 and CDR2 from the germline V gene are MGHRA and YSYEKL. With 4 bases removed from V and 3 bases from J, the gap between germline ends came to 6 bases. This CDR3 spans 12 amino acids. CDR3 nucleotide sequence: TGCGCCAGCAGCCCGACGGACACTGAAGCTTTCTTT. This codes for CASSPTDTEAFF.

The chain couples TRBV5-4 to TRBJ2-7; 8 nucleotides align to TRBD2. Trimming removed 4 bases from V and 3 bases from J; junction bases left unmatched: 12. The germline CDR1 and CDR2 sequences are SGHNT and YYREEE (reference sequence). The CDR3 is 16 residues long. CDR3 region: CASSDGGEFRGYEQYF. CDR3 sequence (DNA): TGTGCCAGCAGCGACGGGGGGGAGTTTAGGGGCTACGAGCAGTACTTC.